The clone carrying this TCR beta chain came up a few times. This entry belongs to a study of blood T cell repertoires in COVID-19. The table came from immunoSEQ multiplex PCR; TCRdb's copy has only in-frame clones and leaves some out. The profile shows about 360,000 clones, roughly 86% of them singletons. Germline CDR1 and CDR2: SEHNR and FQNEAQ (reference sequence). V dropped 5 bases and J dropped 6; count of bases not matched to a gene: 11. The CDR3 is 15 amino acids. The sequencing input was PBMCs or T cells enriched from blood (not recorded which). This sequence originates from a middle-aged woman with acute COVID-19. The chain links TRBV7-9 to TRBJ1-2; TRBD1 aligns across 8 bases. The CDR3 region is CASSIGTGGVDGYTF. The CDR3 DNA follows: TGTGCCAGCAGCATCGGGACAGGAGGAGTTGATGGCTACACCTTC.